One sample yielded the 4 T cell receptor beta chains listed below, sequenced in a study of breast tumors, draining lymph nodes, adjacent tissues. Samples came from axillary lymph nodes draining the breast cancer. Each CDR3 protein gets one entry after TCRdb re-called the multiplex PCR reads with MiXCR. The sample consists of about 230,000 distinct CDR3 sequences, about 32% of them appearing once. The sample was axillary lymph node tissue. The receptors here all came from a female donor with breast cancer. Some clones in this sample may be carry-over from other donors' samples.

As concerns this clonotype: Germline is not matched at one junction end, which may reflect a read error. Written as DNA, the CDR3 is TGTGCCGGCAGCTTAGATTTGGCAGGGGCTGGAAGCACCATATATTTT. Protein sequence: CAGSLDLAGAGSTIYF. V gene TRBV7-9 combines with J gene TRBJ1-3; D is perhaps TRBD1 (6 bases). CDR3 length: 16 residues. Germline CDR1 reads SEHNR; CDR2 reads FQNEAQ (reference sequence).

This clonotype was observed a few times. The V gene is TRBV24-1, the J gene TRBJ2-1; no firm D call. V shed 2 bases and J shed 6 bases, with 19 bases lying between them. Germline V lookup: CDR1 KGHDR, CDR2 SFDVKD. The CDR3 is 17 residues long. CDR3 sequence (DNA): TGTGCCACCAGTGATTCGTTAGCCGGCCCAGCTCGCAATGAGCAGTTCTTC. Translation gives CATSDSLAGPARNEQFF.

This clonotype was seen many times. This chain links TRBV5-1 with TRBJ1-2, with D unresolved. V gave up 0 bases and J gave up 4 bases, with 13 bases separating them. Germline V gene data show CDR1 as SGHRS and CDR2 as YFSETQ. This CDR3 has 15 amino acids. CDR3 bases: TGCGCCAGCAGCTTGGATGCGGGAACGGGCTATGGCTACACCTTC. Its protein is CASSLDAGTGYGYTF.

This clonotype was counted once. V usage is TRBV9 and J usage is TRBJ1-6; 8 bases match TRBD1. V lost 3 bases to trimming and J lost 7 bases; unmatched junction nucleotides: 9. This CDR3 spans 16 amino acids. Looked up from germline, CDR1 is SGDLS and CDR2 is YYNGEE. This CDR3 is CASSANPGQGNSPLHF. CDR3 coding DNA: TGTGCCAGCAGCGCAAACCCTGGACAGGGAAATTCACCCCTCCACTTT.